This TCR beta chain was found in a study of shared clonotypes between healthy human individuals. The CDR3 length is 11 residues. Germline V CDR1 and CDR2: SGHDT, YYEEEE. V dropped 1 base and J dropped 2 bases, with 1 base sitting between them. Notes on the study in general: Sequencing depth was a factor that was expected to affect clonotype sharing among donors. Collection of samples was limited to blood; tissue repertoires likely differ.

In regard to this clone: Antigen specificity is unknown.

The repertoire was sequenced with immunoSEQ multiplex PCR; TCRdb's copy has only in-frame clones and lacks some. The sample shows around 500,000 clones, roughly 77% of them seen only once. The sequence was obtained from a woman in her 40s in good health. Some clones in this sample may be carry-over from other donors' samples. The J gene is TRBJ2-7, the V gene TRBV5-6; D is undetermined. The sequenced material came from PBMCs. The CDR3 sequence is CASSLTYEQYF. CDR3 coding DNA: TGTGCCAGCAGCTTGACCTACGAGCAGTACTTC.